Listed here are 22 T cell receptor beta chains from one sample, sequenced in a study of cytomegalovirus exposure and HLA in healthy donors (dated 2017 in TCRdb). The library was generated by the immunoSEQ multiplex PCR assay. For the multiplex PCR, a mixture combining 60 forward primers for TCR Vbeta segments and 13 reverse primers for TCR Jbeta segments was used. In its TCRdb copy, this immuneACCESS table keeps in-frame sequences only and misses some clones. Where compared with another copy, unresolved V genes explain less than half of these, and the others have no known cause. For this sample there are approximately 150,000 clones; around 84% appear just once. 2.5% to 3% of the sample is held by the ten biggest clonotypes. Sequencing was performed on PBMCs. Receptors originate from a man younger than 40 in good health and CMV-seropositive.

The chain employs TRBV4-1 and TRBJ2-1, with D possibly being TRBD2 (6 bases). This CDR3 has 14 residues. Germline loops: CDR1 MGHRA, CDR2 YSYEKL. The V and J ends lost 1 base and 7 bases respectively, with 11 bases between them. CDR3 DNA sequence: TGCGCCAGCAGCCAAGTTCCCCGGGGGAATGAGCAGTTCTTC. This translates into CASSQVPRGNEQFF.

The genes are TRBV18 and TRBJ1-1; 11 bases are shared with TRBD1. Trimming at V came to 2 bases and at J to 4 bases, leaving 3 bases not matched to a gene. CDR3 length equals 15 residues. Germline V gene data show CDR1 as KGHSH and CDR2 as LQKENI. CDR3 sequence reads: CASSPTGTGGTEAFF. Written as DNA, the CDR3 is TGTGCCAGCTCACCAACGGGGACAGGGGGCACTGAAGCTTTCTTT.

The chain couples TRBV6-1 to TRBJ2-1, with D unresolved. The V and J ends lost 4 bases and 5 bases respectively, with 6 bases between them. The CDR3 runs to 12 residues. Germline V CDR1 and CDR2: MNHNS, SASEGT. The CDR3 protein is CASSALDNEQFF. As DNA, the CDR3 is TGTGCCAGCAGTGCCCTAGACAATGAGCAGTTCTTC.

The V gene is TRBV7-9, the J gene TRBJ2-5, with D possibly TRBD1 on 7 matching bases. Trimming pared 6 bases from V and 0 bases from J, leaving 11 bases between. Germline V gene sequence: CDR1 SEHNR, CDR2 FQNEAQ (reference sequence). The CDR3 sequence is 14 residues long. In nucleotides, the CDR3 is TGTGCCAGCAGGGAGGGGACAGACCAAGAGACCCAGTACTTC. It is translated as CASREGTDQETQYF. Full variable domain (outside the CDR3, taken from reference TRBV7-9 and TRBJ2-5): DTGVSQNPRHKITKRGQNVTFRCDPISEHNRLYWYRQTLGQGPEFLTYFQNEAQLEKSRLLSDRFSAERPKGSFSTLEIQRTEQGDSAMYLCASREGTDQETQYFGPGTRLLVL.

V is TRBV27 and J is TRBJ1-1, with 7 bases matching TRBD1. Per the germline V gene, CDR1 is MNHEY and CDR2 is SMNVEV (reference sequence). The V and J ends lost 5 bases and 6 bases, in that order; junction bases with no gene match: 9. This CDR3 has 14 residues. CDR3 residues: CASSPVRGRAEAFF. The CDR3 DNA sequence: TGTGCCAGCAGTCCCGTGAGGGGGCGGGCTGAAGCTTTCTTT.

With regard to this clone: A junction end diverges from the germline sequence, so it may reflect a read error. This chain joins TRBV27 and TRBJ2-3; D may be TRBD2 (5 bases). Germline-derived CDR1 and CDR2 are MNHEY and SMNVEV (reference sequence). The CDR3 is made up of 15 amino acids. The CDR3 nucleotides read TGTGCCAGCAGTTTAACGTCGGCTAGCAAAGATACGCAGTATTTT. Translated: CASSLTSASKDTQYF.

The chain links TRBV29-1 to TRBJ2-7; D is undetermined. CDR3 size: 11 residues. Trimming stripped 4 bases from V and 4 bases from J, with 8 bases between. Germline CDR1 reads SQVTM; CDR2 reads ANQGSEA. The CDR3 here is CSVGGPYEQYF. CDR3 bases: TGCAGCGTTGGAGGTCCTTACGAGCAGTACTTC.

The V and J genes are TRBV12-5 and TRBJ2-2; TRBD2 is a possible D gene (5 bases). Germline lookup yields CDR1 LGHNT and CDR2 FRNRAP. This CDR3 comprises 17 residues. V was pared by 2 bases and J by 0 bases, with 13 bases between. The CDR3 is CASGLTPTSANTGELFF. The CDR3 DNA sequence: TGTGCTAGTGGTTTGACTCCAACTAGTGCGAACACCGGGGAGCTGTTTTTT.

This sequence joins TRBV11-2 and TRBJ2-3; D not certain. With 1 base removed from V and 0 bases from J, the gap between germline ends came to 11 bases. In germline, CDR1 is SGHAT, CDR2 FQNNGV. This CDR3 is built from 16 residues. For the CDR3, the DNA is TGTGCCAGCAGCTTAGGTGTAGTTACTAGCACAGATACGCAGTATTTT. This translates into CASSLGVVTSTDTQYF.

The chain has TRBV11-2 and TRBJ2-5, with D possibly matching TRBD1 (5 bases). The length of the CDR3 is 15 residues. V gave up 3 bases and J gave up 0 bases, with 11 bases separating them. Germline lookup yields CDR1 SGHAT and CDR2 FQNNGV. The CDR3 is CASSLWQGNQETQYF. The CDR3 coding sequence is TGTGCCAGCAGCTTGTGGCAGGGAAACCAAGAGACCCAGTACTTC.

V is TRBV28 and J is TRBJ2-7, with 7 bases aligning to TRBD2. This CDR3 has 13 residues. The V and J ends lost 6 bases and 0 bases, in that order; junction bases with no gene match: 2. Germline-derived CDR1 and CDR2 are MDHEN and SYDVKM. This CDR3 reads CASSRTSSYEQYV. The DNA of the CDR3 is TGTGCCAGCAGCCGGACTAGCTCCTACGAGCAGTACGTC.

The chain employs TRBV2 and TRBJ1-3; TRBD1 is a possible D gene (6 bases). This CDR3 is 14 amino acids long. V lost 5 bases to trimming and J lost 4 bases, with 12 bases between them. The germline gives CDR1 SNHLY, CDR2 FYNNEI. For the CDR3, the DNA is TGTGCCAGCAGTCTAACAGGGTTCGGAAACACCATATATTTT. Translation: CASSLTGFGNTIYF.

The CDR3 loop reads CASSPLRDRGLNQPQHF. In nucleotides, the CDR3 is TGTGCCAGCAGCCCGCTCCGGGACAGGGGATTGAATCAGCCCCAGCATTTT. This chain connects TRBV5-8 to TRBJ1-5; 10 bases line up with TRBD1. CDR3 length: 17 residues. With 4 bases clipped from V and 4 bases from J, the junction kept 11 bases outside the gene matches. CDR1 is SGHTS and CDR2 is YDEGEE in the germline V gene.

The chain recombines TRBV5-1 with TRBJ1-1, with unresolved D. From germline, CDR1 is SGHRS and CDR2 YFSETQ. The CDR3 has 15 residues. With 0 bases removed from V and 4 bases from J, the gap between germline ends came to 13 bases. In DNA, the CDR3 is TGCGCCAGCAGCTTGGGCGGCGCGGAGGGCACTGAAGCTTTCTTT. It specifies CASSLGGAEGTEAFF. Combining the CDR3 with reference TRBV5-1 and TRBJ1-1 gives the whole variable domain KAGVTQTPRYLIKTRGQQVTLSCSPISGHRSVSWYQQTPGQGLQFLFEYFSETQRNKGNFPGRFSGRQFSNSRSEMNVSTLELGDSALYLCASSLGGAEGTEAFFGQGTRLTVV.

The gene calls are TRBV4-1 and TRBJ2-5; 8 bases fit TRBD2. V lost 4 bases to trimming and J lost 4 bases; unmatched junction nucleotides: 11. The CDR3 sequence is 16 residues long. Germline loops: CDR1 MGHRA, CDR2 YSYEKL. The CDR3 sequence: CASSPGLLAVGETQYF. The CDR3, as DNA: TGCGCCAGCAGCCCTGGCTTACTAGCGGTCGGAGAGACCCAGTACTTC.

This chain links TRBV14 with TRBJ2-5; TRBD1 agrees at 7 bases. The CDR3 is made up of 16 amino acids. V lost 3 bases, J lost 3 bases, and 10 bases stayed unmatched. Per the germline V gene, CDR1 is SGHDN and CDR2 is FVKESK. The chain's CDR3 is CASSHHRGVKKETQYF. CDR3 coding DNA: TGTGCCAGCAGCCACCACAGGGGCGTGAAAAAAGAGACCCAGTACTTC.

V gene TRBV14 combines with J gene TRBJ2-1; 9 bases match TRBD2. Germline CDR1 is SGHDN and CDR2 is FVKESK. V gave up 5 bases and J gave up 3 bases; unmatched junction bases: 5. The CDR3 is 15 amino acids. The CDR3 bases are TGTGCCAGCAGCGCCGGGACTAGCCGCTACAATGAGCAGTTCTTC. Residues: CASSAGTSRYNEQFF.

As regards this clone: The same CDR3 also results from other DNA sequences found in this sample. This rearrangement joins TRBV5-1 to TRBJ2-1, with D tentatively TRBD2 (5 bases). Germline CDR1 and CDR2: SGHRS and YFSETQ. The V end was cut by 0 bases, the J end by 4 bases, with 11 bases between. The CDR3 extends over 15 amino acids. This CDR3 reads CASSLGGSSYNEQFF. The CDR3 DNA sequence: TGCGCCAGCAGCTTGGGTGGGAGTAGTTACAATGAGCAGTTCTTC.

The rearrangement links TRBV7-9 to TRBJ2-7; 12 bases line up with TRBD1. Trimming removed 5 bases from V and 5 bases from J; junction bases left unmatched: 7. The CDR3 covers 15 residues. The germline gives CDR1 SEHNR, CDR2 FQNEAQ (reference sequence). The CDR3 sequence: CASSPSGTGGHEQYF. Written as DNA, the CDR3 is TGTGCCAGCAGCCCATCCGGGACAGGGGGCCACGAGCAGTACTTC.

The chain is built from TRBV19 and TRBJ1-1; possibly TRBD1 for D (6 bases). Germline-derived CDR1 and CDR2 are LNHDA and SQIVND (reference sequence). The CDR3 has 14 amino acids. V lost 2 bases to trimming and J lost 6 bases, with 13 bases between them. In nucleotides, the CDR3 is TGTGCCAGTAGTATAAGACGGGGGGCAGCTGAAGCTTTCTTT. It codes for CASSIRRGAAEAFF.

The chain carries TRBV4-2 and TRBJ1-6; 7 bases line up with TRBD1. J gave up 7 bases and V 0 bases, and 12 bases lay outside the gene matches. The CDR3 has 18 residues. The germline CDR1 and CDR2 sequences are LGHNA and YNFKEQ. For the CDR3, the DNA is TGTGCCAGCAGCCAAGACGGAATAATACAGGGGATGAATTCACCCCTCCACTTT. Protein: CASSQDGIIQGMNSPLHF.

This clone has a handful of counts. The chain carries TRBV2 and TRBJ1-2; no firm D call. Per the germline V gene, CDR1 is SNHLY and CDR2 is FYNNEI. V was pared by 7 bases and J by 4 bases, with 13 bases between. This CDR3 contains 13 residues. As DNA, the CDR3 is TGTGCCAGCAAACTAGAGATGGGCTATGGCTACACCTTC. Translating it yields CASKLEMGYGYTF.